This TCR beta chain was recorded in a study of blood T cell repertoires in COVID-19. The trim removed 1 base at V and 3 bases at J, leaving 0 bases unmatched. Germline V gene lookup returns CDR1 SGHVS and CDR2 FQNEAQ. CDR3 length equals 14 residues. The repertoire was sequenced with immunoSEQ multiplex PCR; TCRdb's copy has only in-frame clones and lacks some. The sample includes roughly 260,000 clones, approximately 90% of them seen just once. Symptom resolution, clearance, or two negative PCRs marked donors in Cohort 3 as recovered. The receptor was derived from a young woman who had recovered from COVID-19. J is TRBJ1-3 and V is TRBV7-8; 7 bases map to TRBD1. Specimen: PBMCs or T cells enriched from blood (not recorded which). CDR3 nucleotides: TGTGCCAGCAGCTTAGGGGACAGTGGAAACACCATATATTTT. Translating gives CASSLGDSGNTIYF.